Below, 23 T cell receptor beta chains from the same sample are listed, as sequenced in a study of radiotherapy plus CTLA-4 blockade in lung cancer. Sequencing was performed with immunoSEQ multiplex PCR; in TCRdb, only in-frame clones are kept and a portion is missing. The repertoire includes more than 75,000 clones, roughly 79% of them detected once, and around 2.7% sits in the top ten. The sample was peripheral blood, taken from a patient treated with radiotherapy plus ipilimumab. These receptors were obtained from a human donor with non-small cell lung cancer who had a partial response to radiotherapy plus ipilimumab. Some clones in this sample may be carry-over from other donors' samples.

The chain carries TRBV28 and TRBJ1-5, with 7 bases fitting TRBD1. CDR3 length: 15 residues. Germline assignment: CDR1 MDHEN and CDR2 SYDVKM. Trimming removed 5 bases from V and 5 bases from J; junction bases left unmatched: 9. DNA of the CDR3: TGTGCCAGCAGTCCCGGGACAGCGTTTTATCAGCCCCAGCATTTT. Amino acids: CASSPGTAFYQPQHF.

The rearrangement links TRBV28 to TRBJ2-5; D perhaps matches TRBD2 (6 bases). The J call is in doubt because the DNA end fits TRBJ2-7 better. The germline V gene encodes CDR1 MDHEN and CDR2 SYDVKM. This CDR3 is 14 amino acids long. CDR3 in DNA: TGTGCCAGCAGTTCCGGGGGACCATACTACGAGCAGTACTTC. This translates into CASSSGGPYYEQYF.

This clone was counted a single time. The J gene is TRBJ2-3, the V gene TRBV11-3; 7 nucleotides align to TRBD1. This CDR3 is 12 amino acids long. The germline CDR1 and CDR2 sequences are SGHNT and YENEEA. Trimming cost V 3 bases and J 11 bases; bases outside gene matches: 5. CDR3 sequence (DNA): TGTGCCAGCAGCTTGACAGGGATGGTGCAGTATTTT. Protein: CASSLTGMVQYF.

This clone was recorded only once. The chain has TRBV7-8 and TRBJ2-7; 10 nucleotides match TRBD1. With V trimmed by 0 bases and J by 3 bases, 2 bases remained unmatched. Per the germline V gene, CDR1 is SGHVS and CDR2 is FQNEAQ. This CDR3 is built from 15 residues. The CDR3 here is CASSLAGTGVYEQYF. The DNA of the CDR3 is TGTGCCAGCAGCTTAGCCGGGACAGGGGTCTACGAGCAGTACTTC.

The gene calls are TRBV30 and TRBJ2-1; TRBD1 is a possible D gene (5 bases). V gave up 0 bases and J gave up 6 bases, with 9 bases separating them. The CDR3 consists of 13 residues. Germline V gene sequence: CDR1 GTSNPN, CDR2 SVGIG (reference sequence). The CDR3 nucleotides are TGTGCCTGGAGTGTGGGGCCGCTCAATGAGCAGTTCTTC. The encoded protein is CAWSVGPLNEQFF.

The rearrangement links TRBV29-1 to TRBJ2-1, with TRBD1 identical over 7 bases. CDR1 is SQVTM and CDR2 is ANQGSEA in the germline V gene. The CDR3 covers 12 residues. J lost 6 bases, V lost 6 bases, and 5 bases had no gene match. The CDR3: CSVNRGGNEQFF. CDR3 DNA sequence: TGCAGCGTAAACAGGGGCGGCAATGAGCAGTTCTTC.

V gene TRBV5-6 combines with J gene TRBJ2-3; 15 nucleotides match TRBD2. V trimming: 0 bases; J trimming: 2 bases; junction bases outside the gene matches: 4. The germline CDR1 and CDR2 sequences are SGHDT and YYEEEE. CDR3 size: 18 residues. The CDR3 spells CASSLEGLAGGITDTQYF. CDR3 nucleotides: TGTGCCAGCAGCTTGGAGGGACTAGCGGGAGGCATCACAGATACGCAGTATTTT.

This clone was counted only a few times. This sequence joins TRBV19 and TRBJ1-2, with a tentative D call TRBD1 (6 bases). The germline CDR1 and CDR2 sequences are LNHDA and SQIVND (reference sequence). The CDR3 sequence is 15 residues long. Trimming removed 5 bases at V and 4 bases at J, with 17 bases between. In DNA, the CDR3 is TGTGCCAGTAGTCCATCCCGCGGACAGATCTATGGCTACACCTTC. This codes for CASSPSRGQIYGYTF.

The chain combines TRBV5-4 with TRBJ2-3; 8 nucleotides line up with TRBD1. CDR3 length: 14 residues. Trimming cost V 8 bases and J 1 base; bases outside gene matches: 6. In germline, CDR1 is SGHNT, CDR2 YYREEE (reference sequence). CDR3 DNA: TGTGCCAGTGATCCGGGACAGGGCACAGATACGCAGTATTTT. Translation gives CASDPGQGTDTQYF.

This sequence joins TRBV10-3 and TRBJ2-1; 11 nucleotides agree with TRBD2. The V gene's germline CDR1 is ENHRY and CDR2 SYGVKD. The CDR3 extends over 13 amino acids. Trimming at V came to 6 bases and at J to 10 bases, leaving 5 bases not matched to a gene. The CDR3 nucleotides read TGTGCCATCAGATCGGGACTAGCGGCCGAGCAGTTCTTC. As protein: CAIRSGLAAEQFF.

The V call is TRBV28, the J call TRBJ2-2; 8 bases match TRBD1. The CDR3 extends over 12 amino acids. The germline V gene encodes CDR1 MDHEN and CDR2 SYDVKM. V dropped 11 bases and J dropped 5; count of bases not matched to a gene: 4. The CDR3, as DNA: TGTGCCGGACAGGGCGGAACCGGGGAGCTGTTTTTT. Its protein is CAGQGGTGELFF.

The V and J genes are TRBV5-8 and TRBJ2-3; 9 positions agree with TRBD2. This CDR3 has 14 amino acids. Germline V lookup: CDR1 SGHTS, CDR2 YDEGEE. The V and J ends lost 2 bases and 8 bases, in that order; junction bases with no gene match: 6. The CDR3 is CASSLRSSGVTQYF. CDR3 coding DNA: TGTGCCAGCAGCTTACGATCTAGCGGGGTTACGCAGTATTTT.

This chain connects TRBV5-1 to TRBJ1-1; no clear D. The germline V gene encodes CDR1 SGHRS and CDR2 YFSETQ. Trimming removed 5 bases at V and 2 bases at J, with 10 bases between. The CDR3 is 13 amino acids. The CDR3 DNA is TGCGCCAGCAGTTCCTCAGTTAACACTGAAGCTTTCTTT. This sequence encodes CASSSSVNTEAFF.

V is TRBV27 and J is TRBJ2-3; 9 bases match TRBD2. V shed 6 bases, J shed 0 bases, and the junction held 4 bases outside the gene matches. This CDR3 contains 15 residues. Germline loops: CDR1 MNHEY, CDR2 SMNVEV (reference sequence). The CDR3 here is CASRMRGGSTDTQYF. The CDR3, as DNA: TGTGCCAGCAGGATGCGGGGGGGTAGCACAGATACGCAGTATTTT.

The chain is built from TRBV7-2 and TRBJ1-2; 7 nucleotides line up with TRBD1. Trimming took 3 bases from V and 6 from J; bases not matched to a gene: 4. The CDR3 length is 13 residues. The germline gives CDR1 SGHTA, CDR2 FQGNSA. The CDR3 nucleotides are TGTGCCAGCAGCTTCTACGGACAGGATGGCTACACCTTC. It encodes CASSFYGQDGYTF.

The chain couples TRBV6-5 to TRBJ1-1; a weak D match, TRBD1 (5 bases). V was clipped by 5 bases and J by 0 bases, with 13 bases between them. The V gene's germline CDR1 is MNHEY and CDR2 SVGAGI. The CDR3 has 15 residues. CDR3 bases: TGTGCCAGCAGTCCCCGACAGACCATGAACACTGAAGCTTTCTTT. This encodes CASSPRQTMNTEAFF.

The V call is TRBV5-1, the J call TRBJ1-1; D remains ambiguous. Deletions cut 0 bases from V and 1 base from J, with 10 bases between. Looked up from germline, CDR1 is SGHRS and CDR2 is YFSETQ. The CDR3 totals 15 residues. The CDR3 nucleotides are TGCGCCAGCAGCTTGGTCCCCAGTGGGAACACTGAAGCTTTCTTT. This gives the protein CASSLVPSGNTEAFF.

Here the CDR3 DNA reads TGTGCCATCGGAGGTAGCGGGCGGGAGACCCAGTACTTC. Its protein product is CAIGGSGRETQYF. The gene calls are TRBV10-3 and TRBJ2-5; 7 bases line up with TRBD2. The CDR3 length is 13 residues. CDR1 and CDR2 (germline): ENHRY, SYGVKD. V gave up 8 bases and J gave up 5 bases; unmatched junction bases: 8.

This clone was detected only once. The chain recombines TRBV29-1 with TRBJ1-1; D may be TRBD1 (5 bases). Deletions cut 8 bases from V and 2 bases from J, with 15 bases between. This CDR3 has 13 amino acids. Per the germline V gene, CDR1 is SQVTM and CDR2 is ANQGSEA. The CDR3 bases are TGCAGCTCTGGCCGGCAGGGAAACACTGAAGCTTTCTTT. This translates into CSSGRQGNTEAFF.

This chain joins TRBV5-1 and TRBJ1-1; 8 bases are a match to TRBD1. V dropped 1 base and J dropped 5; count of bases not matched to a gene: 7. From germline, CDR1 is SGHRS and CDR2 YFSETQ. This CDR3 is built from 15 residues. CDR3 sequence reads: CASSLFGTGGTEAFF. In nucleotides, the CDR3 is TGCGCCAGCAGCTTGTTCGGGACAGGCGGAACTGAAGCTTTCTTT.

The chain links TRBV7-8 to TRBJ2-6; D uncertain. Per germline, CDR1 SGHVS and CDR2 FQNEAQ. Trimming removed 5 bases from V and 0 bases from J, with 8 bases in between. This CDR3 has 15 amino acids. CDR3 coding DNA: TGTGCCAGCAGCAACAGTAACTCTGGGGCCAACGTCCTGACTTTC. Amino acid sequence: CASSNSNSGANVLTF.

The CDR3 region has the DNA TGTGCCAGTGTGGACAGGGCGGGCACTGAAGCTTTCTTT. Amino acids: CASVDRAGTEAFF. The V gene is TRBV19, the J gene TRBJ1-1; 8 bases line up with TRBD1. Germline CDR1 and CDR2: LNHDA and SQIVND (reference sequence). The CDR3 has 13 residues. Trimming took 8 bases from V and 4 from J; bases not matched to a gene: 6.

This clone was seen a handful of times. The chain couples TRBV19 to TRBJ1-6, with D unresolved. Germline lookup yields CDR1 LNHDA and CDR2 SQIVND (reference sequence). The CDR3 length is 13 residues. With 4 bases removed from V and 7 bases from J, the gap between germline ends came to 8 bases. The CDR3 sequence: CASSTPGNSPLHF. The CDR3 bases are TGTGCCAGTAGTACACCAGGAAATTCACCCCTCCACTTT.